These 30 T cell receptor beta chains originate from one sample sequenced in a study of T cell changes during pregnancy in multiple sclerosis. The method was immunoSEQ multiplex PCR; TCRdb's version includes in-frame clones alone and lacks a portion of them. The table includes 35,000 to 55,000 clones, around nine tenths detected once. Material: CD4+ T cells from peripheral blood mononuclear cells, obtained before pregnancy. These TCRs come from a female donor with multiple sclerosis, enrolled in a pregnancy study.

The chain links TRBV5-1 to TRBJ2-1, with a tentative D call TRBD1 (6 bases). Germline loops: CDR1 SGHRS, CDR2 YFSETQ. V lost 1 base, J lost 5 bases, and 10 bases lay in between. The CDR3 totals 14 residues. The CDR3 DNA follows: TGCGCCAGCAGCTTGCTCCAGGGGAACAATGAGCAGTTCTTC. Its translation: CASSLLQGNNEQFF.

The rearrangement joins TRBV12-2 to TRBJ1-2. TRBV12-2 is assigned pseudogene status. The CDR3 is made up of 13 amino acids. The CDR3 nucleotides read TGTGCAAGTCGCTTGTCCCCGTTTAATGGCTACACCTTC. It yields the protein CASRLSPFNGYTF.

This clone was detected a few times. The J gene is TRBJ1-1, the V gene TRBV7-9; the D gene is possibly TRBD1 (5 bases). The germline V gene has CDR1 SEHNR and CDR2 FQNEAQ (reference sequence). CDR3 length: 12 residues. V was cut by 3 bases and J by 5 bases, with 7 bases left in between. The CDR3 loop reads CASSFKGTEAFF. For the CDR3, the DNA is TGTGCCAGCAGCTTCAAGGGGACTGAAGCTTTCTTT.

This chain connects TRBV6-5 to TRBJ1-6; TRBD1 is a possible D gene (6 bases). Germline loops: CDR1 MNHEY, CDR2 SVGAGI. V lost 2 bases, J lost 6 bases, and 14 bases lay in between. The CDR3 contains 16 residues. The CDR3 loop is CASSYGGADFNSPLHF. Written as DNA, the CDR3 is TGTGCCAGCAGTTACGGGGGGGCCGATTTTAATTCACCCCTCCACTTT.

This sequence joins TRBV27 and TRBJ1-4, with D possibly TRBD1 on 5 matching bases. Trimming took 6 bases from V and 0 from J, leaving 20 bases between them. In germline, CDR1 is MNHEY, CDR2 SMNVEV (reference sequence). The CDR3 extends over 18 amino acids. The CDR3 protein is CASSPGAGFAPTNEKLFF. As DNA, the CDR3 is TGTGCCAGCAGCCCGGGAGCAGGGTTCGCTCCAACTAATGAAAAACTGTTTTTT.

J is TRBJ2-3 and V is TRBV30; D is unclear. Germline CDR1 GTSNPN, CDR2 SVGIG (reference sequence). This CDR3 is built from 11 residues. V was clipped by 0 bases and J by 5 bases, with 3 bases between them. CDR3 sequence: CAWSVGDTQYF. The CDR3 coding sequence is TGTGCCTGGAGTGTCGGAGATACGCAGTATTTT.

The rearrangement uses TRBV5-1 and TRBJ2-1, with a tentative D call TRBD2 (5 bases). V was pared by 7 bases and J by 1 base, with 15 bases between. There are 15 residues in the CDR3. Germline V gene data show CDR1 as SGHRS and CDR2 as YFSETQ. CDR3 coding DNA: TGCGCCAGCCGGATTGACGAGGGTTCCTACAATGAGCAGTTCTTC. This codes for CASRIDEGSYNEQFF. The full variable domain, rest sourced from reference TRBV5-1 and TRBJ2-1, is KAGVTQTPRYLIKTRGQQVTLSCSPISGHRSVSWYQQTPGQGLQFLFEYFSETQRNKGNFPGRFSGRQFSNSRSEMNVSTLELGDSALYLCASRIDEGSYNEQFFGPGTRLTVL.

The chain combines TRBV19 with TRBJ1-2; 8 positions match TRBD1. The CDR3 has 14 amino acids. CDR1 is LNHDA, CDR2 SQIVND, per germline (reference sequence). V lost 2 bases, J lost 7 bases, and 6 bases stayed unmatched. CDR3 sequence reads: CASSIRGQDGGYTF. The CDR3 DNA reads TGTGCCAGTAGTATAAGGGGACAGGACGGTGGCTACACCTTC. Based on the CDR3 plus reference TRBV19 and TRBJ1-2, the full variable domain is DGGITQSPKYLFRKEGQNVTLSCEQNLNHDAMYWYRQDPGQGLRLIYYSQIVNDFQKGDIAEGYSVSREKKESFPLTVTSAQKNPTAFYLCASSIRGQDGGYTFGSGTRLTVV.

This rearrangement joins TRBV15 to TRBJ2-1, with 11 bases fitting TRBD2. Germline CDR1 LNHNV, CDR2 YYDKDF (reference sequence). The CDR3 sequence is 18 residues long. The junction had 14 bases not matched to a gene; V was cut back by 3 bases and J by 7 bases. This chain's CDR3 is CATSSRILAGGFGNEQFF. The CDR3 bases are TGTGCCACCAGCAGTAGAATCCTAGCGGGAGGTTTTGGTAATGAGCAGTTCTTC.

The chain has TRBV30 and TRBJ1-5; weak D call: TRBD1 (6 bases). This CDR3 is built from 13 residues. Germline loops: CDR1 GTSNPN, CDR2 SVGIG (reference sequence). The germline V and J ends were trimmed by 5 bases and 4 bases, with 12 bases remaining between them. CDR3 nucleotide sequence: TGTGCCTGGCAACAGGGAATAAATCAGCCCCAGCATTTT. Translated: CAWQQGINQPQHF.

V usage is TRBV14 and J usage is TRBJ1-2; 7 bases match TRBD1. Germline-derived CDR1 and CDR2 are SGHDN and FVKESK. This CDR3 contains 13 residues. Trimming cost V 3 bases and J 8 bases; bases outside gene matches: 6. CDR3 bases: TGTGCCAGCAGCCAGGACAGGCTTACCGGCTACACCTTC. Translation gives CASSQDRLTGYTF.

The CDR3 DNA reads as TGTGCCAGCAGCCCCCGACTAGCGGGAGGGCCTAACGAGCAGTACTTC. Its protein product is CASSPRLAGGPNEQYF. The genes are TRBV28 and TRBJ2-7; 14 nucleotides agree with TRBD2. The V and J ends lost 6 bases and 5 bases, in that order; junction bases with no gene match: 9. The CDR3 consists of 16 residues. Germline CDR1 reads MDHEN; CDR2 reads SYDVKM. Looking up the rest from reference TRBV28 and TRBJ2-7 gives the full variable domain: DVKVTQSSRYLVKRTGEKVFLECVQDMDHENMFWYRQDPGLGLRLIYFSYDVKMKEKGDIPEGYSVSREKKERFSLILESASTNQTSMYLCASSPRLAGGPNEQYFGPGTRLTVT.

This chain connects TRBV7-8 to TRBJ1-3, with no clear D. Trimming shortened V by 7 bases and J by 2 bases, and 18 bases separated the two germline ends. CDR3 length: 16 residues. CDR1 and CDR2 from the germline V gene are SGHVS and FQNEAQ. The chain's CDR3 is CASTPLPSGAGNTIYF. DNA of the CDR3: TGTGCCAGCACCCCACTCCCCTCGGGAGCTGGAAACACCATATATTTT.

A single count supports this clone. This chain joins TRBV2 and TRBJ2-7; TRBD1 aligns across 8 bases. Losses at the gene ends were 7 bases for V and 4 bases for J; bases not matched to a gene: 6. CDR3 length equals 13 residues. Germline V CDR1 and CDR2: SNHLY, FYNNEI. The CDR3 region is CASIFDRGYEQYF. The DNA of the CDR3 is TGTGCCAGCATCTTTGACAGGGGATACGAGCAGTACTTC.

V usage is TRBV10-1 and J usage is TRBJ2-2; no clear D. With 0 bases removed from V and 5 bases from J, the gap between germline ends came to 10 bases. The CDR3 is made up of 15 amino acids. Germline CDR1 and CDR2: WNHNN and SYGVQD (reference sequence). The CDR3 bases are TGCGCCAGCAGTGAGTCCGAGTTCGGGACCGGGGAGCTGTTTTTT. Encoded protein: CASSESEFGTGELFF.

This clone was recorded only once. The rearrangement links TRBV15 to TRBJ1-5; weak D call: TRBD1 (6 bases). From germline, CDR1 is LNHNV and CDR2 YYDKDF (reference sequence). The CDR3 totals 15 residues. Trimming shortened V by 1 base and J by 4 bases, and 11 bases separated the two germline ends. The DNA of the CDR3 is TGTGCCACCAGCAGAGGGACAGCGATGAATCAGCCCCAGCATTTT. Translated, it gives CATSRGTAMNQPQHF.

The chain combines TRBV11-3 with TRBJ2-7; perhaps TRBD2 as D (6 bases). The CDR3 runs to 12 residues. Trimming left V 6 bases short and J 3 bases short, with 9 bases between. Germline V gene sequence: CDR1 SGHNT, CDR2 YENEEA. The CDR3 reads CASSRGDYEQYF. The DNA of the CDR3 is TGTGCCAGCAGTCGCGGGGACTACGAGCAGTACTTC.

The CDR3 sequence: CASSPGGSPLNTEAFF. CDR3 in DNA: TGTGCCAGCAGCCCGGGAGGGTCCCCCTTGAACACTGAAGCTTTCTTT. The J gene is TRBJ1-1, the V gene TRBV7-2; D call uncertain. Trimming left V 5 bases short and J 0 bases short, with 16 bases between. This CDR3 contains 16 residues. Germline V gene sequence: CDR1 SGHTA, CDR2 FQGNSA.

This clone was seen once. V is TRBV6-5 and J is TRBJ2-7; perhaps TRBD2 as D (6 bases). The length of the CDR3 is 15 residues. From germline, CDR1 is MNHEY and CDR2 SVGAGI. V was trimmed by 4 bases and J by 0 bases, leaving 13 bases between them. As DNA, the CDR3 is TGTGCCAGCAGTTCGGGGACTTTAAGCTCCTACGAGCAGTACTTC. Protein product: CASSSGTLSSYEQYF.

The chain is built from TRBV6-4 and TRBJ1-2; D is uncertain. Trimming removed 0 bases from V and 4 bases from J, with 21 bases in between. This CDR3 contains 18 residues. The V gene's germline CDR1 is MRHNA and CDR2 SNTAGT. In DNA, the CDR3 is TGTGCCAGCAGTGACTCGACGAAGTTCGGGAGCCCGACCTATGGCTACACCTTC. Amino acid sequence: CASSDSTKFGSPTYGYTF.

V usage is TRBV6-6 and J usage is TRBJ1-6; D gene unclear. Germline loops: CDR1 MNHNY, CDR2 SVGAGI (reference sequence). The length of the CDR3 is 14 residues. The V and J ends lost 0 bases and 8 bases respectively, with 8 bases between them. The CDR3 loop reads CASSYSIGDSPLHF. CDR3 sequence (DNA): TGTGCCAGCAGTTACTCCATCGGGGATTCACCCCTCCACTTT.

J is TRBJ2-1 and V is TRBV25-1; 7 positions agree with TRBD2. With V trimmed by 4 bases and J by 0 bases, 6 bases remained unmatched. CDR1 and CDR2 (germline): MGHDK, SYGVNS. This CDR3 contains 16 residues. The CDR3 reads CASSAHGGSSYNEQFF. The CDR3, as DNA: TGTGCCAGCAGTGCGCACGGCGGGAGCTCCTACAATGAGCAGTTCTTC.

The V gene is TRBV18, the J gene TRBJ1-4; 7 positions agree with TRBD1. The CDR3 runs 15 residues. Germline CDR1 reads KGHSH; CDR2 reads LQKENI. The junction had 9 bases not matched to a gene; V was cut back by 3 bases and J by 8 bases. CDR3 nucleotide sequence: TGTGCCAGCTCACCCCTGGGCAGGGGGAGAGAAAAACTGTTTTTT. Translating gives CASSPLGRGREKLFF.

This clone was seen more than once but under ten times. The chain is built from TRBV7-2 and TRBJ1-2, with a tentative D call TRBD1 (6 bases). V was clipped by 6 bases and J by 8 bases, with 19 bases between them. CDR1 is SGHTA and CDR2 is FQGNSA in the germline V gene. CDR3 length: 14 amino acids. The CDR3 loop reads CASRGRTDLGGYTF. In nucleotides, the CDR3 is TGTGCCAGCAGAGGCAGGACAGATTTAGGGGGCTACACCTTC. The full variable domain, with the rest looked up from reference TRBV7-2 and TRBJ1-2, is GAGVSQSPSNKVTEKGKDVELRCDPISGHTALYWYRQSLGQGLEFLIYFQGNSAPDKSGLPSDRFSAERTGGSVSTLTIQRTQQEDSAVYLCASRGRTDLGGYTFGSGTRLTVV.

The rearrangement joins TRBV10-1 to TRBJ2-3, with TRBD1 matching over 10 bases. Trimming removed 0 bases from V and 5 bases from J; junction bases left unmatched: 8. The CDR3 totals 17 residues. Germline lookup yields CDR1 WNHNN and CDR2 SYGVQD (reference sequence). The chain's CDR3 is CASSESPGQGPGDTQYF. CDR3 nucleotides: TGCGCCAGCAGTGAGTCACCGGGACAGGGGCCGGGAGATACGCAGTATTTT.

The rearrangement joins TRBV14 to TRBJ2-3; TRBD1 matches 9 bases. The CDR3 consists of 15 residues. CDR1 and CDR2 from the germline V gene are SGHDN and FVKESK. Trimming took 1 base from V and 6 from J; bases not matched to a gene: 5. In DNA, the CDR3 is TGTGCCAGCAGCCAAGGGGACAGGGTGTCGGATACGCAGTATTTT. This codes for CASSQGDRVSDTQYF. Using reference TRBV14 and TRBJ2-3 for the parts outside the CDR3, the full variable domain is EAGVTQFPSHSVIEKGQTVTLRCDPISGHDNLYWYRRVMGKEIKFLLHFVKESKQDESGMPNNRFLAERTGGTYSTLKVQPAELEDSGVYFCASSQGDRVSDTQYFGPGTRLTVL.

Comments on this clone: Different DNA sequences within this sample yield the same CDR3. This chain uses TRBV5-1 with TRBJ2-5; 7 positions match TRBD2. Germline V gives CDR1 SGHRS, CDR2 YFSETQ. The CDR3 has 17 amino acids. The V gene end was trimmed by 0 bases and the J gene end by 0 bases; junction bases not matched to a gene: 8. The CDR3 loop reads CASSLALAVGYQETQYF. CDR3 nucleotides: TGCGCCAGCAGCTTGGCCCTAGCGGTGGGGTACCAAGAGACCCAGTACTTC.

The genes are TRBV11-1 and TRBJ1-1; TRBD1 agrees at 8 bases. Unmatched junction bases numbered 4, after V lost 3 bases and J lost 4 bases. The CDR3 totals 14 residues. CDR1 and CDR2 (germline): SGHAT, FQDESV (reference sequence). DNA of the CDR3: TGTGCCAGCAGCTTTCAGGGGGCAGGCACTGAAGCTTTCTTT. This encodes CASSFQGAGTEAFF.

V gene TRBV12-5 combines with J gene TRBJ1-1, with D possibly matching TRBD1 (5 bases). This CDR3 is built from 13 residues. The V end lost 1 base, the J end lost 11 bases, and 14 bases lay between the germline ends. Germline lookup yields CDR1 LGHNT and CDR2 FRNRAP. Written as DNA, the CDR3 is TGTGCTAGTGGTTTGGGGCAGGGCGTTGGGGCTTTCTTT. This encodes CASGLGQGVGAFF.

The chain uses TRBV13 and TRBJ2-5; D is ambiguous. Germline V gene lookup returns CDR1 PRHDT and CDR2 FYEKMQ (reference sequence). Deletions cut 1 base from V and 0 bases from J, with 6 bases between. This CDR3 comprises 14 residues. CDR3 amino acids: CASSLDRNQETQYF. Written as DNA, the CDR3 is TGTGCCAGCAGCTTAGACAGAAACCAAGAGACCCAGTACTTC.